This TCR beta chain was profiled in a study of T cell changes during pregnancy in multiple sclerosis. This CDR3 is built from 18 residues. V trimming: 2 bases; J trimming: 2 bases; junction bases outside the gene matches: 12. The V gene's germline CDR1 is MDHEN and CDR2 SYDVKM. This clone was observed once. The data were produced by immunoSEQ multiplex PCR, yet TCRdb's version contains in-frame clones alone and is incomplete. Found here are around 80,000 clones, around 92% of them singletons; the top ten hold under 3%. Sequencing was performed on peripheral blood, taken before pregnancy. The sequence was obtained from a female donor with multiple sclerosis, enrolled in a pregnancy study. The chain combines TRBV28 with TRBJ2-1; 7 nucleotides match TRBD2. The CDR3 loop is CASSLGFPLAVTYNEQFF. CDR3 nucleotides: TGTGCCAGCAGTTTAGGCTTCCCCCTAGCGGTCACCTACAATGAGCAGTTCTTC.